The 13 T cell receptor beta chains listed next were all sequenced from one sample in a study of glioma-infiltrating T cells after dendritic cell vaccination. Time point meaning: after dendritic cell vaccination, including at tumor progression/relapse. TCRdb keeps only in-frame clones here, not all; method: immunoSEQ multiplex PCR. The table includes tens of thousands of clones, 85% detected once. The source was blood, collected after dendritic cell vaccination. The receptor source for this set is a human donor with glioblastoma.

CDR3 amino acids: CASSRLAGGPYEQYF. The CDR3 DNA reads as TGCGCCAGCAGCCGTCTAGCGGGGGGTCCTTACGAGCAGTACTTC. The rearrangement uses TRBV4-3 and TRBJ2-7; TRBD2 matches at 11 bases. J was trimmed by 4 bases and V by 4 bases; bases with no gene match: 6. Looked up from germline, CDR1 is LGHNA and CDR2 is YSLEER. The CDR3 has 15 residues.

The chain employs TRBV2 and TRBJ1-2; 8 bases agree with TRBD1. The CDR3 spans 14 residues. Germline V gene data show CDR1 as SNHLY and CDR2 as FYNNEI. V was pared by 6 bases and J by 4 bases, with 7 bases of the junction left unmatched. The CDR3 coding sequence is TGTGCCAGCAGGGGACAGGAGGGGCCCTATGGCTACACCTTC. The encoded protein is CASRGQEGPYGYTF.

This chain uses TRBV7-6 with TRBJ1-2; the match to TRBD1 covers 7 bases. The CDR3 loop spans 15 amino acids. CDR1 is SGHVS, CDR2 FNYEAQ, per germline. The junction had 13 bases not matched to a gene; V was cut back by 4 bases and J by 8 bases. This CDR3 is CASSSGQAQKEGYTF. The CDR3 DNA sequence: TGTGCCAGCAGCTCCGGACAGGCCCAAAAAGAGGGCTACACCTTC.

The rearrangement joins TRBV7-9 to TRBJ1-1; D is unclear. V was cut by 5 bases and J by 0 bases, with 13 bases left in between. Germline V gene lookup returns CDR1 SEHNR and CDR2 FQNEAQ (reference sequence). The CDR3 extends over 15 amino acids. The CDR3 DNA follows: TGTGCCAGCAGCGGTCAGGCCAAGATGAACACTGAAGCTTTCTTT. Residues: CASSGQAKMNTEAFF.

The chain employs TRBV9 and TRBJ1-6; 7 nucleotides agree with TRBD1. Losses at the gene ends were 2 bases for V and 2 bases for J; bases not matched to a gene: 1. Germline CDR1 is SGDLS and CDR2 is YYNGEE. The CDR3 loop spans 15 amino acids. The CDR3 DNA follows: TGTGCCAGCAGCGTTCAGGGGGCCTATAATTCACCCCTCCACTTT. This encodes CASSVQGAYNSPLHF.

In its sample, this clone was seen once. The chain carries TRBV6-6 and TRBJ2-7; 9 positions match TRBD1. CDR1 is MNHNY, CDR2 SVGAGI, per germline (reference sequence). The CDR3 is made up of 14 amino acids. The trim removed 5 bases at V and 2 bases at J, leaving 4 bases unmatched. The CDR3 DNA is TGTGCCAGCAGTGAGGGACAGGGAACCTACGAGCAGTACTTC. Translated: CASSEGQGTYEQYF.

V and J are TRBV4-2 and TRBJ2-5; maybe TRBD1 (6 bases). The CDR3 extends over 17 amino acids. The germline CDR1 and CDR2 sequences are LGHNA and YNFKEQ. V lost 0 bases and J lost 5, with 19 bases in between. CDR3 coding DNA: TGTGCCAGCAGCCAAGAAGTGGCAGGGGTAGGGCGGGAGACCCAGTACTTC. It specifies CASSQEVAGVGRETQYF.

The chain links TRBV7-2 to TRBJ2-5, with 9 bases lining up with TRBD1. The germline gives CDR1 SGHTA, CDR2 FQGNSA. V was clipped by 5 bases and J by 5 bases; unmatched bases: 6. CDR3 length: 14 residues. CDR3 loop: CASSQGQGMETQYF. The CDR3 coding sequence is TGTGCCAGCAGCCAAGGACAGGGGATGGAGACCCAGTACTTC.

The chain recombines TRBV19 with TRBJ2-2, with 10 bases that match TRBD1. V was pared by 6 bases and J by 4 bases, with 8 bases of the junction left unmatched. The germline CDR1 and CDR2 sequences are LNHDA and SQIVND (reference sequence). The length of the CDR3 is 16 residues. The CDR3 DNA sequence: TGTGCCAGTAGCTTCGACAGGGGGCTAGGCACCGGGGAGCTGTTTTTT. It specifies CASSFDRGLGTGELFF.

The V gene is TRBV7-2, the J gene TRBJ2-7, with a possible D match to TRBD1 (5 bases). The CDR3 is 15 amino acids. V lost 4 bases and J lost 2, with 15 bases in between. Germline assignment: CDR1 SGHTA and CDR2 FQGNSA. In nucleotides, the CDR3 is TGTGCCAGCAGCTCCAGCAGGGTTCTTGCCTACGAGCAGTACTTC. Residues: CASSSSRVLAYEQYF.

The chain employs TRBV11-2 and TRBJ2-1; 8 bases align to TRBD2. J was trimmed by 9 bases and V by 2 bases; bases with no gene match: 6. CDR3 length equals 14 residues. Germline V CDR1 and CDR2: SGHAT, FQNNGV. The CDR3: CASSLIAAGGEQFF. The CDR3 DNA reads TGTGCCAGCAGCTTAATCGCCGCGGGGGGTGAGCAGTTCTTC.

In its sample, this clone was seen once. The chain employs TRBV27 and TRBJ2-7, with TRBD1 as a possible D gene (6 bases). The CDR3 consists of 13 residues. Looked up from germline, CDR1 is MNHEY and CDR2 is SMNVEV (reference sequence). V was trimmed by 8 bases and J by 2 bases, leaving 13 bases between them. CDR3 DNA: TGTGCCAGCGGACGGGACAACCCCTACGAGCAGTACTTC. Translation gives CASGRDNPYEQYF.

The chain joins TRBV7-3 to TRBJ1-1, with D unclear. The germline CDR1 and CDR2 sequences are SGHTA and FQGTGA. The CDR3 totals 15 residues. V dropped 4 bases and J dropped 2 bases, with 14 bases sitting between them. CDR3 DNA sequence: TGTGCCAGCAGCTCCCTCGGACTGACCAACACTGAAGCTTTCTTT. This translates into CASSSLGLTNTEAFF.